Listed below are T cell receptor beta chains from one sample, sequenced in a study of shared clonotypes between healthy human individuals. TCRdb's table, derived via immunoSEQ multiplex PCR, lists solely in-frame clones and lacks some. The sample includes 1.5 million to 2.5 million clones, about 95% seen only once; the top ten take 1% to 1.5%. The sample comprised naive CD8+ T cells sorted from blood. These receptors all come from a man between 18 and 29 years old in good health. The CDR3 runs from the conserved cysteine through the conserved F or W. Fields, in order: D gene, J gene, V gene, clone size, CDR3 DNA, CDR3 protein. A D gene is named only where the DNA matches it firmly. Size is stated for part of the rows, as once, few or many counts, or as a class when the clone is expanded.

d_gene: TRBD1
j_gene: TRBJ1-2
v_gene: TRBV7-2
abundance: NA
CDR3nt: TGTGCCAGCAGCTCAACCGGGACAGGGGTATACGGCTGGGGCTACACCTTC
CDR3aa: CASSSTGTGVYGWGYTF

d_gene: NA
j_gene: TRBJ2-3
v_gene: TRBV19
abundance: NA
CDR3nt: TGTGCCAGTAAGCCCAGGGAAAGCACAGATACGCAGTATTTT
CDR3aa: CASKPRESTDTQYF

d_gene: NA
j_gene: TRBJ1-2
v_gene: TRBV6-1
abundance: NA
CDR3nt: TGTGCCAGCAGTGAAGTTGGGGGGGCGCTTGGCTACACCTTC
CDR3aa: CASSEVGGALGYTF

d_gene: NA
j_gene: TRBJ2-2
v_gene: TRBV27
abundance: NA
CDR3nt: TGTGCCAGCAGTCGCGAAGGGGACACCGGGGAGCTGTTTTTT
CDR3aa: CASSREGDTGELFF

d_gene: NA
j_gene: TRBJ1-1
v_gene: TRBV9
abundance: NA
CDR3nt: TGTGCCAGCAGCGTAGTGGCCCGGGGCACTGAAGCTTTCTTT
CDR3aa: CASSVVARGTEAFF

d_gene: NA
j_gene: TRBJ1-2
v_gene: TRBV2
abundance: NA
CDR3nt: TGTGCCAGCAGTGAGGATGGGGATACCTATGGCTACACCTTC
CDR3aa: CASSEDGDTYGYTF

d_gene: NA
j_gene: TRBJ2-3
v_gene: TRBV2
abundance: NA
CDR3nt: TGTGCCAGCAGTACCTCGGAGGGGGCGTACACAGATACGCAGTATTTT
CDR3aa: CASSTSEGAYTDTQYF

d_gene: NA
j_gene: TRBJ2-2
v_gene: TRBV9
abundance: once
CDR3nt: TGTGCCAGCAGCGAAGGGAACACCGGGGAGCTGTTTTTT
CDR3aa: CASSEGNTGELFF

d_gene: TRBD1
j_gene: TRBJ2-3
v_gene: TRBV5-4
abundance: once
CDR3nt: TGTGCCAGCAGCTACCGGGACAGGGGGCCAGATACGCAGTATTTT
CDR3aa: CASSYRDRGPDTQYF

d_gene: TRBD2
j_gene: TRBJ2-7
v_gene: TRBV4-1
abundance: NA
CDR3nt: TGCGCCAGCAGCAAGACTAGCGGGAGAGTCTACGAGCAGTACTTC
CDR3aa: CASSKTSGRVYEQYF

d_gene: TRBD1
j_gene: TRBJ2-7
v_gene: TRBV13
abundance: once
CDR3nt: TGTGCCAGCAGCCCCTTGAGCACAGGGGGCGCAAGGGACGAGCAGTACTTC
CDR3aa: CASSPLSTGGARDEQYF

d_gene: NA
j_gene: TRBJ2-1
v_gene: TRBV4-1
abundance: NA
CDR3nt: TGCGCCAGCAGCCAAGGGGAGTGGGGGTTAGGGGAGCAGTTCTTC
CDR3aa: CASSQGEWGLGEQFF

d_gene: TRBD1
j_gene: TRBJ2-1
v_gene: TRBV30
abundance: NA
CDR3nt: TGTGCCTGCAACTCGGACAGGGTCGTGGAGCAGTTCTTC
CDR3aa: CACNSDRVVEQFF

d_gene: NA
j_gene: TRBJ2-7
v_gene: TRBV12-2
abundance: NA
CDR3nt: TGTGCAAGTCGCTTAGGAACGGGACAGGGGGCGTACGAGCAGTACTTC
CDR3aa: CASRLGTGQGAYEQYF

d_gene: TRBD2
j_gene: TRBJ2-5
v_gene: TRBV4-3
abundance: NA
CDR3nt: TGCGCCAGCAGCCAACGGTTAGTCCCTAGCGGGAAAGAGACCCAGTACTTC
CDR3aa: CASSQRLVPSGKETQYF

d_gene: TRBD1
j_gene: TRBJ1-1
v_gene: TRBV5-1
abundance: NA
CDR3nt: TGCGCCAGCACAGGGACAGCTAACACTGAAGCTTTCTTT
CDR3aa: CASTGTANTEAFF

d_gene: NA
j_gene: TRBJ1-5
v_gene: TRBV7-6
abundance: NA
CDR3nt: TGTGCCAGCAGCTTCGGGGGGGGCGGGCCCCAGCATTTT
CDR3aa: CASSFGGGGPQHF

d_gene: NA
j_gene: TRBJ2-5
v_gene: TRBV2
abundance: NA
CDR3nt: TGTGCCAGCGGACCCTCCTGGAGGTCGTACCAAGAGACCCAGTACTTC
CDR3aa: CASGPSWRSYQETQYF

d_gene: NA
j_gene: TRBJ2-7
v_gene: TRBV27
abundance: NA
CDR3nt: TGTGCCAGCACCCCTTCCGCCGGGCTTATCTCCTACGAGCAGTACTTC
CDR3aa: CASTPSAGLISYEQYF

d_gene: NA
j_gene: TRBJ2-1
v_gene: TRBV4-1
abundance: NA
CDR3nt: TGCGCCAGCAGCCAAGGGGGGGGCGGCCTGGACAATGAGCAGTTCTTC
CDR3aa: CASSQGGGGLDNEQFF

d_gene: TRBD1
j_gene: TRBJ1-6
v_gene: TRBV19
abundance: NA
CDR3nt: TGTGCCAGTAGTATATTCGGGACAGGGGATTCACCCCTCCACTTT
CDR3aa: CASSIFGTGDSPLHF

d_gene: NA
j_gene: TRBJ2-3
v_gene: TRBV27
abundance: NA
CDR3nt: TGTGCCAGCAGTTTATCTAGGCCCCAGGGGCCCACAGATACGCAGTATTTT
CDR3aa: CASSLSRPQGPTDTQYF

d_gene: TRBD1
j_gene: TRBJ1-5
v_gene: TRBV4-1
abundance: NA
CDR3nt: TGCGCCAGCAGCCAGGCCGGGACAGGCAATCAGCCCCAGCATTTT
CDR3aa: CASSQAGTGNQPQHF

d_gene: NA
j_gene: TRBJ1-1
v_gene: TRBV5-5
abundance: NA
CDR3nt: TGTGCCAGCAGCCTCCGGATGGGGGACACTGAAGCTTTCTTT
CDR3aa: CASSLRMGDTEAFF

d_gene: NA
j_gene: TRBJ2-1
v_gene: TRBV10-1
abundance: NA
CDR3nt: TGCGCCAGCAGTGACATGGGGTCCAATGAGCAGTTCTTC
CDR3aa: CASSDMGSNEQFF

d_gene: NA
j_gene: TRBJ1-2
v_gene: TRBV29-1
abundance: NA
CDR3nt: TGCAGCGTTGAAACGGTTGCGGGCTACTATGGCTACACCTTC
CDR3aa: CSVETVAGYYGYTF

d_gene: NA
j_gene: TRBJ2-2
v_gene: TRBV4-3
abundance: NA
CDR3nt: TGCGCCAGCAGCCAAGCGGGGTCAACCCTGTTTTTT
CDR3aa: CASSQAGSTLFF

d_gene: TRBD1
j_gene: TRBJ1-2
v_gene: TRBV7-8
abundance: NA
CDR3nt: TGTGCCAGCAGCTTAGGACTGACAGGGAACCTTTATGGCTACACCTTC
CDR3aa: CASSLGLTGNLYGYTF

d_gene: TRBD2
j_gene: TRBJ2-1
v_gene: TRBV5-6
abundance: NA
CDR3nt: TGTGCCAGCAGCTTGGCTCTAGCGGGCAATGAGCAGTTCTTC
CDR3aa: CASSLALAGNEQFF

d_gene: NA
j_gene: TRBJ2-7
v_gene: TRBV19
abundance: NA
CDR3nt: TGTGCCAGTAGTGCCGGGACAGATGGAGGGGAGCAGTACTTC
CDR3aa: CASSAGTDGGEQYF

d_gene: NA
j_gene: TRBJ2-5
v_gene: TRBV15
abundance: NA
CDR3nt: TGTGCCACCAGCAGAGCCCCGGACTCCCAAGAGACCCAGTACTTC
CDR3aa: CATSRAPDSQETQYF

d_gene: NA
j_gene: TRBJ2-7
v_gene: TRBV15
abundance: NA
CDR3nt: TGTGCCACCAGCAGAGATGCCGGGTCAGGCCAGTACTTC
CDR3aa: CATSRDAGSGQYF

d_gene: NA
j_gene: TRBJ2-7
v_gene: TRBV6-1
abundance: NA
CDR3nt: TGTGCCAGTAAGGGGGATTCCTACGAGCAGTACTTC
CDR3aa: CASKGDSYEQYF

d_gene: NA
j_gene: TRBJ1-5
v_gene: TRBV28
abundance: NA
CDR3nt: TGTGCCAGCAGTTTATACGGGGTAGGGATGGGTGGTCAGCCCCAGCATTTT
CDR3aa: CASSLYGVGMGGQPQHF

d_gene: NA
j_gene: TRBJ2-1
v_gene: TRBV28
abundance: NA
CDR3nt: TGTGCCAGCACCCCACAGGGTTACAATGAGCAGTTCTTC
CDR3aa: CASTPQGYNEQFF

d_gene: NA
j_gene: TRBJ1-4
v_gene: TRBV28
abundance: NA
CDR3nt: TGTGCCAGCAGTTTCGACAGCTCAAGGGAAAAACTGTTTTTT
CDR3aa: CASSFDSSREKLFF

d_gene: TRBD2
j_gene: TRBJ2-3
v_gene: TRBV7-2
abundance: NA
CDR3nt: TGTGCCAGCAGCTTAGACATCCTTAGCGGGGCCAGCACAGATACGCAGTATTTT
CDR3aa: CASSLDILSGASTDTQYF

d_gene: NA
j_gene: TRBJ1-2
v_gene: TRBV7-9
abundance: NA
CDR3nt: TGTGCCAGCACCTCAGAGCCCGAGACGGGGTTCTATGGCTACACCTTC
CDR3aa: CASTSEPETGFYGYTF

d_gene: NA
j_gene: TRBJ1-4
v_gene: TRBV15
abundance: NA
CDR3nt: TGTGCTTTAGGCGGGAGGAGTGAAAAACTGTTTTTT
CDR3aa: CALGGRSEKLFF

d_gene: NA
j_gene: TRBJ2-3
v_gene: TRBV30
abundance: NA
CDR3nt: TGTGCCTGGACCTTCCTTCTAGCGCGCACAGATACGCAGTATTTT
CDR3aa: CAWTFLLARTDTQYF

d_gene: NA
j_gene: TRBJ2-1
v_gene: TRBV6-5
abundance: NA
CDR3nt: TGTGCCAGCAGTTACTCGCCAGGGAACAATGAGCAGTTCTTC
CDR3aa: CASSYSPGNNEQFF

d_gene: NA
j_gene: TRBJ2-1
v_gene: TRBV30
abundance: NA
CDR3nt: TGTGCCTGGAGTGTAACGGGGGATGAGCAGTTCTTC
CDR3aa: CAWSVTGDEQFF

d_gene: NA
j_gene: TRBJ2-5
v_gene: TRBV4-1
abundance: NA
CDR3nt: TGCGCCAGCAGCCCAGGAAGAGGGAGGATAGGAGAGACCCAGTACTTC
CDR3aa: CASSPGRGRIGETQYF

d_gene: NA
j_gene: TRBJ2-7
v_gene: TRBV7-2
abundance: NA
CDR3nt: TGTGCCAGCAGCTTAAGTGTAAGCCCCGGAGGCTACGAGCAGTACTTC
CDR3aa: CASSLSVSPGGYEQYF

d_gene: NA
j_gene: TRBJ2-7
v_gene: TRBV12-5
abundance: NA
CDR3nt: TGTGCTAGTGGTTACGGACACTTCTACGAGCAGTACTTC
CDR3aa: CASGYGHFYEQYF

d_gene: NA
j_gene: TRBJ2-7
v_gene: TRBV4-1
abundance: once
CDR3nt: TGCGCCAGCAGCCTCAAGGAAGGGGAAGTTTACGAGCAGTACTTC
CDR3aa: CASSLKEGEVYEQYF

d_gene: NA
j_gene: TRBJ1-2
v_gene: TRBV4-1
abundance: NA
CDR3nt: TGCGCCAGCAGCCAAGATATCCGGAACTATGGCTACACCTTC
CDR3aa: CASSQDIRNYGYTF

d_gene: NA
j_gene: TRBJ2-7
v_gene: TRBV30
abundance: NA
CDR3nt: TGTGCCTGGACACTAGGGTACGAGCAGTACTTC
CDR3aa: CAWTLGYEQYF

d_gene: NA
j_gene: TRBJ1-6
v_gene: TRBV29-1
abundance: NA
CDR3nt: TGCAGCGCCGCGGGGCCGGGTTCACCCCTCCACTTT
CDR3aa: CSAAGPGSPLHF

d_gene: TRBD1
j_gene: TRBJ1-1
v_gene: TRBV29-1
abundance: NA
CDR3nt: TGCAGCGTACAGGGGTCGTACACTGAAGCTTTCTTT
CDR3aa: CSVQGSYTEAFF

d_gene: NA
j_gene: TRBJ2-7
v_gene: TRBV5-6
abundance: NA
CDR3nt: TGTGCCAGCAGCGGAAGCAGTTCAACCTACGAGCAGTACTTC
CDR3aa: CASSGSSSTYEQYF

d_gene: NA
j_gene: TRBJ2-3
v_gene: TRBV29-1
abundance: once
CDR3nt: TGCAGCGTTGAGGGGGCCGGAGCAGATACGCAGTATTTT
CDR3aa: CSVEGAGADTQYF

d_gene: NA
j_gene: TRBJ1-6
v_gene: TRBV5-1
abundance: NA
CDR3nt: TGCGCCAGCAGCTTGGTTCACCGAGGCTCCTATAATTCACCCCTCCACTTT
CDR3aa: CASSLVHRGSYNSPLHF

d_gene: NA
j_gene: TRBJ1-5
v_gene: TRBV30
abundance: NA
CDR3nt: TGTGCCTGGAGTGGGACATATGATCAGCCCCAGCATTTT
CDR3aa: CAWSGTYDQPQHF

d_gene: NA
j_gene: TRBJ2-7
v_gene: TRBV28
abundance: NA
CDR3nt: TGTGCCAGCAGTCCCGGGGGTGGCCCCTACGAGCAGTACTTC
CDR3aa: CASSPGGGPYEQYF

d_gene: TRBD1
j_gene: TRBJ1-1
v_gene: TRBV27
abundance: NA
CDR3nt: TGTGCCAGCAGTTTATTAACAAGTAGGGGGCTTAACACTGAAGCTTTCTTT
CDR3aa: CASSLLTSRGLNTEAFF

d_gene: TRBD1
j_gene: TRBJ2-1
v_gene: TRBV6-5
abundance: NA
CDR3nt: TGTGCCAGCAGTTACGACAGGGACGATGAGCAGTTCTTC
CDR3aa: CASSYDRDDEQFF